This TCR beta chain appears in the sequencing data of a study of blood T cell repertoires in COVID-19. Study as a whole: PBMCs, B-cell-depleted T cells, or T cells provided the cDNA or gDNA that made up the material.

Per the original methods: By means of reference gene primer amplification, nucleated cell counts were estimated. Some clones are missing from TCRdb's copy, which holds only in-frame ones; the method was immunoSEQ multiplex PCR. V, J and clone size reflect that table, while D and trimming were determined from the DNA. The profile shows about 350,000 clones, about nine tenths of them singletons. The CDR3 spans 16 residues. Trimming took 0 bases from V and 3 from J, leaving 12 bases between them. The V gene's germline CDR1 is MNHEY and CDR2 SVGAGI. The origin of this receptor is a young man with COVID-19, enrolled during active disease. The chain joins TRBV6-5 to TRBJ1-3; D is possibly TRBD1 (5 bases). Sequencing was performed on peripheral blood. CDR3 sequence (DNA): TGTGCCAGCAGTTACTCGGGGGGGGTATTTGGAAACACCATATATTTT. As protein: CASSYSGGVFGNTIYF.